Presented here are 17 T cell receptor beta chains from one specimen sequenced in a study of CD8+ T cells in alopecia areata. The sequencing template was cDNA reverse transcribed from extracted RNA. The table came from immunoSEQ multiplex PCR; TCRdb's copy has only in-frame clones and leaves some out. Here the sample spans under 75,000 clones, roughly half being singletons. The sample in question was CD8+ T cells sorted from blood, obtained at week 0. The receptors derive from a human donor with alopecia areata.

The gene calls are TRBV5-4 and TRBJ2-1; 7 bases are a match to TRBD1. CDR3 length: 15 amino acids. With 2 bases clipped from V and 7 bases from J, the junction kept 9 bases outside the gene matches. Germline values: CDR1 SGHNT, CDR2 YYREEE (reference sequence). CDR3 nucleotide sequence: TGTGCCAGCAGCTTAACTGGACAGGTCTTTAATGAGCAGTTCTTC. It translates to CASSLTGQVFNEQFF.

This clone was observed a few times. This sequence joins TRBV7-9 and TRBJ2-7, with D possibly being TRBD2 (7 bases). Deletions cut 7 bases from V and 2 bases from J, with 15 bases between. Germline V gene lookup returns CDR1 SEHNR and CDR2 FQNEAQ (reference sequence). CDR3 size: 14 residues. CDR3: CASIQGGAAYEQYF. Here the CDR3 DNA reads TGTGCCAGCATCCAAGGGGGGGCCGCCTACGAGCAGTACTTC. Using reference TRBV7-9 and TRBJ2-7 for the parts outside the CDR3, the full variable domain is DTGVSQNPRHKITKRGQNVTFRCDPISEHNRLYWYRQTLGQGPEFLTYFQNEAQLEKSRLLSDRFSAERPKGSFSTLEIQRTEQGDSAMYLCASIQGGAAYEQYFGPGTRLTVT.

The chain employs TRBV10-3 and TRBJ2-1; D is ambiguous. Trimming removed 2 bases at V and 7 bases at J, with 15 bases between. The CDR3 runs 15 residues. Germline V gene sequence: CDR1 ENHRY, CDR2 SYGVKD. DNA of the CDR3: TGTGCCATCAGTGAGCCGCCAGTAGGGTGGAATGAGCAGTTCTTC. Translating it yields CAISEPPVGWNEQFF.

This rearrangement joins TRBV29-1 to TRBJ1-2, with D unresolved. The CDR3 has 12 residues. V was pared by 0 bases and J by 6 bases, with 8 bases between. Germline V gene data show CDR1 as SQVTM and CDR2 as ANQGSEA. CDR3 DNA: TGCAGCGTTGAAGATCGATTCAATGGCTACACCTTC. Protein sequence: CSVEDRFNGYTF. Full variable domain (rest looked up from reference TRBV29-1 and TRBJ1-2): SAVISQKPSRDICQRGTSLTIQCQVDSQVTMMFWYRQQPGQSLTLIATANQGSEATYESGFVIDKFPISRPNLTFSTLTVSNMSPEDSSIYLCSVEDRFNGYTFGSGTRLTVV.

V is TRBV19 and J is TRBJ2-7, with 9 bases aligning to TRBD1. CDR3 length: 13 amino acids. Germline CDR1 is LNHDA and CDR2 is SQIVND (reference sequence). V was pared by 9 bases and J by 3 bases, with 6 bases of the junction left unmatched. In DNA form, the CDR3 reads TGTGCCAGCTCGGACAGGGGAATCTACGAGCAGTACTTC. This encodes CASSDRGIYEQYF. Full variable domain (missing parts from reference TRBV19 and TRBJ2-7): DGGITQSPKYLFRKEGQNVTLSCEQNLNHDAMYWYRQDPGQGLRLIYYSQIVNDFQKGDIAEGYSVSREKKESFPLTVTSAQKNPTAFYLCASSDRGIYEQYFGPGTRLTVT.

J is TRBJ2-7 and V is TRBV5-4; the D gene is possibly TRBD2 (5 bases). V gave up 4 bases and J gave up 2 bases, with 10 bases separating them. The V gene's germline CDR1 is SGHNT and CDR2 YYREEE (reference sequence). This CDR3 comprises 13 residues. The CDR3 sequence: CASSPGLTYEQYF. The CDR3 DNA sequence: TGTGCCAGCAGCCCTGGACTGACCTACGAGCAGTACTTC.

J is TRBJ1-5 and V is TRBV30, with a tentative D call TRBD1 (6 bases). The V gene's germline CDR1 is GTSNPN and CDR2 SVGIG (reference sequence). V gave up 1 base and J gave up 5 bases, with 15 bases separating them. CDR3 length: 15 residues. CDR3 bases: TGTGCCTGGAGTGCAACCGGGACAATAGATCAGCCCCAGCATTTT. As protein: CAWSATGTIDQPQHF.

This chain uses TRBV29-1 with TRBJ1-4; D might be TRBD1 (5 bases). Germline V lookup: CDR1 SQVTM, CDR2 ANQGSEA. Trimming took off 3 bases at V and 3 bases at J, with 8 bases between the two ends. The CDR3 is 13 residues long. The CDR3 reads CSVDGGSNEKLFF. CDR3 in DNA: TGCAGCGTTGACGGGGGTTCTAATGAAAAACTGTTTTTT.

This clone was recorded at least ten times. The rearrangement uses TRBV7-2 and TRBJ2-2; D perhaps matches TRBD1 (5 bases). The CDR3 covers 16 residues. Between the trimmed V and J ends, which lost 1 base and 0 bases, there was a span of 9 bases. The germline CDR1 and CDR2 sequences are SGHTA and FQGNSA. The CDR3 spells CASSLVVDTNTGELFF. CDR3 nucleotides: TGTGCCAGCAGCTTAGTTGTGGACACGAACACCGGGGAGCTGTTTTTT.

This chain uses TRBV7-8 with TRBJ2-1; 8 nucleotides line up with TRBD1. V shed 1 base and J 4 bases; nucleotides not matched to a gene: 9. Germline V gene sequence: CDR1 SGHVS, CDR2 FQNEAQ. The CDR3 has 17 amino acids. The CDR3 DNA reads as TGTGCCAGCAGCTTAGGGACCGGGACAGGAGGTTACAATGAGCAGTTCTTC. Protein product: CASSLGTGTGGYNEQFF.

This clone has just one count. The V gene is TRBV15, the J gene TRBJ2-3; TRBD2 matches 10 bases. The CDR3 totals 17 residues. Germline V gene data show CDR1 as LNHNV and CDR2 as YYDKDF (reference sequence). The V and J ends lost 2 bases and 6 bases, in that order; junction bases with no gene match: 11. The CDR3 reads CATSRPGLAGEGDTQYF. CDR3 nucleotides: TGTGCCACCAGCAGACCCGGGCTAGCGGGAGAGGGGGATACGCAGTATTTT.

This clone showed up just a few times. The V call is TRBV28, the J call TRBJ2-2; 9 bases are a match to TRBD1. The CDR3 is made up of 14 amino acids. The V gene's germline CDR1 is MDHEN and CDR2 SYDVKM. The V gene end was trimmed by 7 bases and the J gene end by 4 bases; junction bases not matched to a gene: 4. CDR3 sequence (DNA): TGTGCCAGCACAGGGACAGGGTTCACCGGGGAGCTGTTTTTT. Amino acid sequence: CASTGTGFTGELFF.

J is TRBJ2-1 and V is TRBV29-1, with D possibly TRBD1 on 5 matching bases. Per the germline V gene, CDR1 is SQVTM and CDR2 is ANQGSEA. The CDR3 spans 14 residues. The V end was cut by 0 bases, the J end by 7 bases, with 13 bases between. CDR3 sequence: CSVEDLDSSNEQFF. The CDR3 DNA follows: TGCAGCGTTGAAGATCTCGACAGTTCAAATGAGCAGTTCTTC.

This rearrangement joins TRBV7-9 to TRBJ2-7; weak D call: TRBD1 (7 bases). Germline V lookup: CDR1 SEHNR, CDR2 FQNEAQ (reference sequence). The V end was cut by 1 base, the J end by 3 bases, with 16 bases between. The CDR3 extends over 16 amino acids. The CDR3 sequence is CASSLGLGQGGYEQYF. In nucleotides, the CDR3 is TGTGCCAGCAGCTTAGGTCTGGGTCAGGGGGGCTACGAGCAGTACTTC.

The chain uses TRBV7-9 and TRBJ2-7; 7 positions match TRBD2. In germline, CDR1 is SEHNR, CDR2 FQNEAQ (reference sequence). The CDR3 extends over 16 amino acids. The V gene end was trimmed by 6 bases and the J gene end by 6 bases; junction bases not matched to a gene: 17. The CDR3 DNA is TGTGCCAGCAGTCCTACCCCGGGTCCAGGGAGGGCCGAGCAGTACTTC. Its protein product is CASSPTPGPGRAEQYF.

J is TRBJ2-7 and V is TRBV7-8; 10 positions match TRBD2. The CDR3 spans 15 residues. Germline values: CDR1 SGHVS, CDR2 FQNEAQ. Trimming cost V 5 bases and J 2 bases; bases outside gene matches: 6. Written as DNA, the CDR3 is TGTGCCAGCAGCCCAGCCGGGACTAGCGCCTACGAGCAGTACTTC. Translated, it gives CASSPAGTSAYEQYF.

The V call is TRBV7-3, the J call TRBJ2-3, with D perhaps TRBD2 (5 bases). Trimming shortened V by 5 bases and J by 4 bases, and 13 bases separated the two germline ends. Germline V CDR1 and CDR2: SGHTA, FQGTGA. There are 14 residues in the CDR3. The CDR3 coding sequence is TGTGCCAGCAGCCCACTCGGCGGGTCAGATACGCAGTATTTT. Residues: CASSPLGGSDTQYF. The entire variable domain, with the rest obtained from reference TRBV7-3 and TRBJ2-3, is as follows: GAGVSQTPSNKVTEKGKYVELRCDPISGHTALYWYRQSLGQGPEFLIYFQGTGAADDSGLPNDRFFAVRPEGSVSTLKIQRTERGDSAVYLCASSPLGGSDTQYFGPGTRLTVL.